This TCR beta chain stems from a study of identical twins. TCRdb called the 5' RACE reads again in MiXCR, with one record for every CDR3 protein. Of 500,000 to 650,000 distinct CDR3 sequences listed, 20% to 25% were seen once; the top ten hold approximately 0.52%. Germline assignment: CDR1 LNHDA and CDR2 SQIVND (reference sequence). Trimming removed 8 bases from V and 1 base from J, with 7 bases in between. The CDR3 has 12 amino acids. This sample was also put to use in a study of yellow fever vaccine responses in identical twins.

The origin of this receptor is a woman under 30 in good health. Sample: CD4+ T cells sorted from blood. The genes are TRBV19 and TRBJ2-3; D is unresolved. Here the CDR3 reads CASQSRTDTQYF. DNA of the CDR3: TGTGCCAGTCAAAGCCGCACAGATACGCAGTATTTT.